The clone carrying this TCR beta chain was recorded many times. With V trimmed by 3 bases and J by 4 bases, 3 bases remained unmatched. Germline lookup yields CDR1 WSHSY and CDR2 SAAADI. The CDR3 is made up of 15 amino acids. This sample is part of a study of blood T cells in healthy people across ages. Then a second PCR, running about 6 to 11 cycles, was carried out with a sample-barcoded 5' primer and a J-beta primer mix. TCRdb reprocessed the 5' RACE reads with MiXCR, giving one entry per CDR3 protein. The repertoire holds around 1,500,000 distinct CDR3 sequences, with about 28% as singletons. The chain couples TRBV10-2 to TRBJ2-5; TRBD2 matches at 12 bases. This receptor was obtained from a woman between 25 and 40 years old in good health. Sequences were obtained from blood. CDR3 bases: TGCGCCAGCAGTGATCCGGGACTAGCGGGAGAGACCCAGTACTTC. Translating it yields CASSDPGLAGETQYF.